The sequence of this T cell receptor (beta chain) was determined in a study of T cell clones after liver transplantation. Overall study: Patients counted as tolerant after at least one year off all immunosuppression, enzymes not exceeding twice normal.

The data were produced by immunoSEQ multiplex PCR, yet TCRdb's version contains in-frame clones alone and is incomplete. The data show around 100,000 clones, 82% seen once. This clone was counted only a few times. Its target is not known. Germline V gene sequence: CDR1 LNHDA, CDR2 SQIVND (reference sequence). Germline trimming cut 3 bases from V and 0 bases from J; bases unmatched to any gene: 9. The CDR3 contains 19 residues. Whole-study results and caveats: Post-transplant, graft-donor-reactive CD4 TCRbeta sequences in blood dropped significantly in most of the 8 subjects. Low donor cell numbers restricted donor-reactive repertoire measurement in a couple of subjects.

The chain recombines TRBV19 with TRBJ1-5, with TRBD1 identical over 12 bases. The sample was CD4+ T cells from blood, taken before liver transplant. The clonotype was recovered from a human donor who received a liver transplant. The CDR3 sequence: CASSIQYRGQGASNQPQHF. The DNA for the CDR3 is TGTGCCAGTAGTATCCAGTACCGGGGACAGGGGGCTAGCAATCAGCCCCAGCATTTT.